Included here is one TCR beta chain sequence, with context. Germline assignment: CDR1 SGHRS and CDR2 YFSETQ. The CDR3 has 13 amino acids. Trimming removed 0 bases from V and 6 bases from J, with 7 bases in between. The entry originates in a study of blood T cell repertoires in COVID-19. Study-wide context: Samples representing acute and convalescent COVID-19 were sourced from the United States, Italy and Spain. T cells, B-cell-depleted T cells, or PBMCs provided the cDNA or gDNA that served as material.

In the original workflow: For nucleated cells, counts were estimated from reference gene primer amplification. Sequencing was performed with immunoSEQ multiplex PCR; in TCRdb, only in-frame clones are kept and a portion is missing. D and trimming were read from the DNA, whereas the V and J calls and clone size are those reported in that table. In the table there are about 48,000 clones, more than 75% of which are singletons. The source is a woman in her fifties or sixties with acute or convalescent COVID-19. The sequenced material came from peripheral blood. The genes are TRBV5-1 and TRBJ2-1; D might be TRBD1 (5 bases). Written as DNA, the CDR3 is TGCGCCAGCAGCTTGGACAGGTTCAATGAGCAGTTCTTC. Translating it yields CASSLDRFNEQFF.